Below, 26 T cell receptor beta chains from the same sample are listed, as sequenced in a study of type 1 and type 2 diabetes patients. Amplification started from genomic DNA. Amplification of the beta chain CDR3 used 30 forward and 13 reverse multiplex primers. TCRdb independently ran MiXCR on the multiplex PCR reads; one entry per CDR3 protein. The sample has approximately 260,000 distinct CDR3 sequences; roughly 44% are singletons. The sample consisted of peripheral blood mononuclear cells (PBMCs). The receptors derive from a man aged 18 to 29 with type 2 diabetes.

V is TRBV9 and J is TRBJ1-1; 7 bases align to TRBD1. The germline V gene has CDR1 SGDLS and CDR2 YYNGEE. V shed 1 base and J 4 bases; nucleotides not matched to a gene: 4. The CDR3 runs 14 residues. The CDR3 sequence is CASSVTGASTEAFF. The CDR3 DNA reads TGTGCCAGCAGCGTAACAGGGGCGAGCACTGAAGCTTTCTTT.

In its sample, this clonotype was seen a few times. The V gene is TRBV27, the J gene TRBJ2-7; 9 nucleotides agree with TRBD1. The CDR3 consists of 15 residues. V shed 6 bases, J shed 4 bases, and the junction held 10 bases outside the gene matches. Germline V CDR1 and CDR2: MNHEY, SMNVEV (reference sequence). The CDR3 loop reads CASRIQGAFRYEQYF. CDR3 DNA sequence: TGTGCCAGCAGGATACAGGGGGCTTTTCGGTACGAGCAGTACTTC.

This clonotype showed up just a few times. The chain is built from TRBV6-5 and TRBJ1-2; D possibly corresponds to TRBD1 (5 bases). The CDR3 runs 15 residues. Trimming took off 6 bases at V and 8 bases at J, with 22 bases between the two ends. In germline, CDR1 is MNHEY, CDR2 SVGAGI. The CDR3 reads CASSLTTFVPGGYTF. The CDR3 coding sequence is TGTGCCAGCAGCCTAACCACTTTTGTCCCAGGGGGCTACACCTTC.

The CDR3 region has the DNA TGTGCCAGCAGTTCTCCTACGACAGGGGGCTTTTCTGGGGCCAACGTCCTGACTTTC. This codes for CASSSPTTGGFSGANVLTF. The chain joins TRBV12-3 or TRBV12-4 to TRBJ2-6; 10 bases fit TRBD1. The CDR3 has 19 residues. Trimming removed 4 bases from V and 1 base from J; junction bases left unmatched: 10.

This chain uses TRBV25-1 with TRBJ2-7; D is ambiguous. The germline V gene has CDR1 MGHDK and CDR2 SYGVNS. This CDR3 has 11 amino acids. The V end was cut by 7 bases, the J end by 7 bases, with 11 bases between. The CDR3 coding sequence is TGTGCCAGCACCCACCTGGGGGAGCAGTACTTC. Translating it yields CASTHLGEQYF.

This rearrangement joins TRBV30 to TRBJ2-7; possibly TRBD1 or TRBD2 for D (5 bases each). CDR3 size: 15 residues. Germline loops: CDR1 GTSNPN, CDR2 SVGIG (reference sequence). V gave up 8 bases and J gave up 3 bases, with 23 bases separating them. The CDR3 DNA follows: TGTGCCAGTAGTAAGAGGGGCGATTTGGGCTACGAGCAGTACTTC. Its translation: CASSKRGDLGYEQYF.

In the case of this clonotype: A much larger clone lies one base from this, so it may be a read error. V is TRBV25-1 and J is TRBJ2-7; D ambiguous. Trimming removed 11 bases at V and 5 bases at J, with 13 bases between. Germline V lookup: CDR1 MGHDK, CDR2 SYGVNS. The CDR3 totals 11 residues. This chain's CDR3 is CAWSVGHEQYF. The CDR3 nucleotides read TGTGCCTGGAGTGTAGGGCACGAGCAGTACTTC.

The V call is TRBV29-1, the J call TRBJ2-2; D gene unclear. Trimming took off 7 bases at V and 0 bases at J, with 9 bases between the two ends. This CDR3 comprises 13 residues. From germline, CDR1 is SQVTM and CDR2 ANQGSEA. CDR3 nucleotide sequence: TGCAGCGCCATCGACGCGAACACCGGGGAGCTGTTTTTT. It is translated as CSAIDANTGELFF.

This clonotype was observed a handful of times. The V and J genes are TRBV14 and TRBJ2-2; D is ambiguous. Germline CDR1 and CDR2: SGHDN and FVKESK. The CDR3 contains 13 residues. Trimming cost V 0 bases and J 5 bases, with 4 bases left between them. CDR3 residues: CASSQDETGELFF. CDR3 in DNA: TGTGCCAGCAGCCAAGACGAGACCGGGGAGCTGTTTTTT.

The sample holds a few counts of this clonotype. The chain combines TRBV28 with TRBJ2-7; 7 bases are shared with TRBD2. Germline trimming cut 2 bases from V and 5 bases from J; bases unmatched to any gene: 6. The CDR3 spans 14 residues. Germline CDR1 MDHEN, CDR2 SYDVKM. This CDR3 reads CASSLAGAQDEQYF. The CDR3 bases are TGTGCCAGCAGTTTAGCGGGAGCGCAGGACGAGCAGTACTTC.

Here the CDR3 DNA reads TGCAGTGCTAATCCTTCAGATACGCAGTATTTT. It codes for CSANPSDTQYF. V usage is TRBV20-1 and J usage is TRBJ2-3; D remains unclear. V dropped 4 bases and J dropped 4 bases, with 6 bases sitting between them. Germline CDR1 is DFQATT and CDR2 is SNEGSKA (reference sequence). The CDR3 consists of 11 residues.

The gene calls are TRBV11-2 and TRBJ2-2, with 8 bases aligning to TRBD2. Germline CDR1 is SGHAT and CDR2 is FQNNGV. This CDR3 has 15 amino acids. The junction had 4 bases not matched to a gene; V was cut back by 1 base and J by 6 bases. The chain's CDR3 is CASSLASGQAGELFF. As DNA, the CDR3 is TGTGCCAGCAGCTTAGCTAGCGGGCAGGCCGGGGAGCTGTTTTTT.

The chain combines TRBV7-2 with TRBJ2-7, with TRBD1 matching over 7 bases. Trimming cost V 5 bases and J 3 bases; bases outside gene matches: 7. The germline V gene encodes CDR1 SGHTA and CDR2 FQGNSA. The CDR3 length is 14 residues. The CDR3, as DNA: TGTGCCAGCAGCATTACGACAGGGAGCTACGAGCAGTACTTC. Its protein product is CASSITTGSYEQYF.

The V gene is TRBV10-3, the J gene TRBJ2-1; 13 bases line up with TRBD2. The V and J ends lost 5 bases and 4 bases, in that order; junction bases with no gene match: 2. Germline V gene data show CDR1 as ENHRY and CDR2 as SYGVKD. This CDR3 contains 15 residues. In DNA, the CDR3 is TGTGCCATCAGTCTACTAGCGGGAGGGTACAATGAGCAGTTCTTC. Its translation: CAISLLAGGYNEQFF.

This sequence joins TRBV28 and TRBJ2-3, with 12 bases that match TRBD2. Germline loops: CDR1 MDHEN, CDR2 SYDVKM. There are 18 residues in the CDR3. Trimming removed 5 bases from V and 2 bases from J; junction bases left unmatched: 11. CDR3 nucleotides: TGTGCCAGCAGTCCCCTAGCGGGGGGGCCGAGAAACACAGATACGCAGTATTTT. Protein sequence: CASSPLAGGPRNTDTQYF.

In its sample, this clonotype was seen a few times. The J gene is TRBJ2-1, the V gene TRBV2, with 7 bases fitting TRBD1. This CDR3 comprises 13 residues. From germline, CDR1 is SNHLY and CDR2 FYNNEI. After removal of 8 bases from V and 4 bases from J, the junction contained 5 bases not matched to a gene. The CDR3 here is CASEGTVYNEQFF. The CDR3 DNA follows: TGTGCCAGCGAGGGGACAGTGTACAATGAGCAGTTCTTC.

The rearrangement links TRBV30 to TRBJ1-1; D might be TRBD1 (5 bases). There are 14 residues in the CDR3. Between the trimmed V and J ends, which lost 3 bases and 3 bases, there was a span of 14 bases. Germline CDR1 is GTSNPN and CDR2 is SVGIG (reference sequence). CDR3 region: CAWSRGTMDTEAFF. CDR3 DNA sequence: TGTGCCTGGAGCCGCGGGACCATGGACACTGAAGCTTTCTTT.

This chain uses TRBV19 with TRBJ2-7, with TRBD1 as a possible D gene (6 bases). Per germline, CDR1 LNHDA and CDR2 SQIVND (reference sequence). V was cut by 3 bases and J by 2 bases, with 11 bases left in between. The CDR3 sequence is 14 residues long. CDR3 loop: CASSIGQTPYEQYF. CDR3 DNA sequence: TGTGCCAGTAGTATCGGACAGACCCCCTACGAGCAGTACTTC.

This clonotype was seen at least ten times. The chain links TRBV2 to TRBJ2-5; D gene ambiguous. Trimming pared 6 bases from V and 1 base from J, leaving 12 bases between. Germline V gene sequence: CDR1 SNHLY, CDR2 FYNNEI. The CDR3 has 14 amino acids. As DNA, the CDR3 is TGTGCCAGCAGACCAGCCAGTCTCCAAGAGACCCAGTACTTC. This sequence encodes CASRPASLQETQYF.

The chain recombines TRBV7-2 with TRBJ2-3; D unclear. The CDR3 has 12 residues. V was cut by 5 bases and J by 9 bases, with 12 bases left in between. Germline-derived CDR1 and CDR2 are SGHTA and FQGNSA. The CDR3 spells CASSQDTETQYF. The CDR3 DNA reads as TGTGCCAGCAGCCAAGATACGGAAACGCAGTATTTT.

V and J are TRBV5-4 and TRBJ1-1; D is unclear. The V end lost 0 bases, the J end lost 3 bases, and 6 bases lay between the germline ends. Germline V lookup: CDR1 SGHNT, CDR2 YYREEE (reference sequence). The CDR3 runs 13 residues. The CDR3 here is CASSLERDTEAFF. In DNA form, the CDR3 reads TGTGCCAGCAGCTTGGAACGAGACACTGAAGCTTTCTTT. Full variable domain (remainder filled in from reference TRBV5-4 and TRBJ1-1): ETGVTQSPTHLIKTRGQQVTLRCSSQSGHNTVSWYQQALGQGPQFIFQYYREEENGRGNFPPRFSGLQFPNYSSELNVNALELDDSALYLCASSLERDTEAFFGQGTRLTVV.

The chain uses TRBV3-1 and TRBJ1-5; TRBD1 might be the D (6 bases). The germline V and J ends were trimmed by 6 bases and 3 bases, with 9 bases remaining between them. The CDR3 extends over 13 amino acids. Germline CDR1 is LGHDT and CDR2 is YNNKEL (reference sequence). The CDR3 here is CASSEGHNQPQHF. As DNA, the CDR3 is TGTGCCAGCAGTGAGGGACACAATCAGCCCCAGCATTTT.

Only a few counts were recorded for this clonotype. For the CDR3, the DNA is TGTGCCAGCAGCTTAATGGCAGTCTATGGCTACACCTTC. Translated, it gives CASSLMAVYGYTF. This rearrangement joins TRBV7-3 to TRBJ1-2; D gene ambiguous. Deletions cut 1 base from V and 4 bases from J, with 7 bases between. Germline CDR1 is SGHTA and CDR2 is FQGTGA. This CDR3 comprises 13 residues.

This clonotype has a handful of counts. The chain has TRBV7-3 and TRBJ2-7; a possible D gene is TRBD1 (5 bases). The CDR3 spans 13 residues. Germline values: CDR1 SGHTA, CDR2 FQGTGA. Trimming left V 5 bases short and J 3 bases short, with 11 bases between. The CDR3 coding sequence is TGTGCCAGCAGCCTTGGACACCTCTACGAGCAGTACTTC. Protein sequence: CASSLGHLYEQYF. The whole variable domain, filled in from reference TRBV7-3 and TRBJ2-7, reads GAGVSQTPSNKVTEKGKYVELRCDPISGHTALYWYRQSLGQGPEFLIYFQGTGAADDSGLPNDRFFAVRPEGSVSTLKIQRTERGDSAVYLCASSLGHLYEQYFGPGTRLTVT.

The chain combines TRBV27 with TRBJ1-1, with unresolved D. Germline V gene sequence: CDR1 MNHEY, CDR2 SMNVEV (reference sequence). Trimming removed 4 bases from V and 0 bases from J, with 12 bases in between. CDR3 size: 15 residues. DNA of the CDR3: TGTGCCAGCAGTTCCTCCAATAGGGTGAACACTGAAGCTTTCTTT. Residues: CASSSSNRVNTEAFF.

This clonotype was observed many times. This chain joins TRBV15 and TRBJ2-2; possible D gene TRBD2, 5 bases. Germline-derived CDR1 and CDR2 are LNHNV and YYDKDF (reference sequence). The CDR3 runs to 14 residues. The V and J ends lost 4 bases and 4 bases respectively, with 10 bases between them. The CDR3 here is CATSTGIRTGELFF. CDR3 nucleotide sequence: TGTGCCACCAGCACCGGGATACGCACCGGGGAGCTGTTTTTT.